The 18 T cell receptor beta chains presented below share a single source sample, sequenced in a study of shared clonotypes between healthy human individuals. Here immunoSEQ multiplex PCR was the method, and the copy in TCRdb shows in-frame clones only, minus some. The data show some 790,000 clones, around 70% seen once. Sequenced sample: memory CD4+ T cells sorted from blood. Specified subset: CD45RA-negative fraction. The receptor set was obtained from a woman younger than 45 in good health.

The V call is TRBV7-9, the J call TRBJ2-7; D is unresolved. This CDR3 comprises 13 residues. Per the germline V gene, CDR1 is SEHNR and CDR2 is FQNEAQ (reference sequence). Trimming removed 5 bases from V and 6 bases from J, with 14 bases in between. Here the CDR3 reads CASSPRWTGEQYF. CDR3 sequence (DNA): TGTGCCAGCAGCCCGAGATGGACGGGCGAGCAGTACTTC.

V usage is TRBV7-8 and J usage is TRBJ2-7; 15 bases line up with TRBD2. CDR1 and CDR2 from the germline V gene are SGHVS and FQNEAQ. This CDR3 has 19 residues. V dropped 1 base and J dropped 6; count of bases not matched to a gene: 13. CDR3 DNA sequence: TGTGCCAGCAGCTTAGTTAAAGGGACTAGCGGGAGGAGTGGTGGCGAGCAGTACTTC. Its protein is CASSLVKGTSGRSGGEQYF.

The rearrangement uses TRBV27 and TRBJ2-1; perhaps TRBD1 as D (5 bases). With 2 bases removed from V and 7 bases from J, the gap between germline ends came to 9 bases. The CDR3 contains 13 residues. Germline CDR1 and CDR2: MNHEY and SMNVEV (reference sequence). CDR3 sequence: CASSLQGWNEQFF. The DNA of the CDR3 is TGTGCCAGCAGTTTACAGGGTTGGAATGAGCAGTTCTTC.

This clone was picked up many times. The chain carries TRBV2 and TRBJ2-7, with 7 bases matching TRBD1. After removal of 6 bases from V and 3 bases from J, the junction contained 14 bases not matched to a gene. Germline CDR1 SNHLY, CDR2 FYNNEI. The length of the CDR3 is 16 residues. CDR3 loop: CASRDRTSQGDYEQYF. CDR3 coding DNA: TGTGCCAGCAGGGACCGCACCTCGCAGGGGGACTACGAGCAGTACTTC.

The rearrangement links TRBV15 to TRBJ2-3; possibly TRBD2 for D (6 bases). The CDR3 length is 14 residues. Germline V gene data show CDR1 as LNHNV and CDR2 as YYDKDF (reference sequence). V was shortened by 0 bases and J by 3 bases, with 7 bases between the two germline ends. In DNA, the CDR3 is TGTGCCACCAGCAGAGATGCGGGGACAGATACGCAGTATTTT. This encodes CATSRDAGTDTQYF.

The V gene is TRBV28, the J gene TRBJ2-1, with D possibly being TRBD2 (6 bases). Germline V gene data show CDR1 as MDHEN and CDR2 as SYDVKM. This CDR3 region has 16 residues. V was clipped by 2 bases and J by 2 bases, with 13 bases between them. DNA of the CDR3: TGTGCCAGCAGTTTACGGGGCGGGGAGCCCTACAATGAGCAGTTCTTC. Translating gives CASSLRGGEPYNEQFF.

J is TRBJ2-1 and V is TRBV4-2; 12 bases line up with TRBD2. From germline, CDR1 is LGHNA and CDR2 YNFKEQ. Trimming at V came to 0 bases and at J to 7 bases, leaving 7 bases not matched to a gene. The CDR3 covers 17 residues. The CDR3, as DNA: TGTGCCAGCAGCCAAGACGGAGGACTAGCGGGATCAAATGAGCAGTTCTTC. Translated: CASSQDGGLAGSNEQFF.

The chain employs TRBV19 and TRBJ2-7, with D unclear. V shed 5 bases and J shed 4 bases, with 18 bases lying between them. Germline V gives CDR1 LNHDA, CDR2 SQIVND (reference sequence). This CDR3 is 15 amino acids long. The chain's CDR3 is CASSQAKRLGYEQYF. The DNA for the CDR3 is TGTGCCAGTAGTCAAGCTAAGCGCCTGGGGTACGAGCAGTACTTC. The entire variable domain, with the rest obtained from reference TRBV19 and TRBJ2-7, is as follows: DGGITQSPKYLFRKEGQNVTLSCEQNLNHDAMYWYRQDPGQGLRLIYYSQIVNDFQKGDIAEGYSVSREKKESFPLTVTSAQKNPTAFYLCASSQAKRLGYEQYFGPGTRLTVT.

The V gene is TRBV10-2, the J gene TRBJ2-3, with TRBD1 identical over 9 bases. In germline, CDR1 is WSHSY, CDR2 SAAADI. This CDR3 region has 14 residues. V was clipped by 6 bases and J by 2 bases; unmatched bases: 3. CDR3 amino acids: CASRLQGATDTQYF. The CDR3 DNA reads TGCGCCAGCAGACTACAGGGGGCCACAGATACGCAGTATTTT.

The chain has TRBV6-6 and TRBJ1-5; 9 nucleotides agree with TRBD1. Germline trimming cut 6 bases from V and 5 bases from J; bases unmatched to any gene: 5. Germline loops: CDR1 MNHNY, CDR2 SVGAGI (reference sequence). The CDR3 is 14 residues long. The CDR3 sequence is CASSIQGADQPQHF. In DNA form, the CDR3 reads TGTGCCAGCAGCATACAGGGGGCTGATCAGCCCCAGCATTTT.

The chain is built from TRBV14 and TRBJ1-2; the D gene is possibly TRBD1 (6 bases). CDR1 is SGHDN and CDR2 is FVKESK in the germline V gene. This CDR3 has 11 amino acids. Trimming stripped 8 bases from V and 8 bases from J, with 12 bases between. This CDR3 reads CASGRGYGYTF. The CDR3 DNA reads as TGTGCCAGCGGCAGGGGCTACGGCTACACCTTC.

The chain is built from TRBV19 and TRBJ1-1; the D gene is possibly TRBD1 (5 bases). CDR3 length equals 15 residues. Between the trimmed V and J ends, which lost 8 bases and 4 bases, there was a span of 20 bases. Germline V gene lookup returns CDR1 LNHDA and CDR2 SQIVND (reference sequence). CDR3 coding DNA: TGTGCCAGTTCCCCCGGACTTGAAGGGGTCACTGAAGCTTTCTTT. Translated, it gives CASSPGLEGVTEAFF. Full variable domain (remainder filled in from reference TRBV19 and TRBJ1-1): DGGITQSPKYLFRKEGQNVTLSCEQNLNHDAMYWYRQDPGQGLRLIYYSQIVNDFQKGDIAEGYSVSREKKESFPLTVTSAQKNPTAFYLCASSPGLEGVTEAFFGQGTRLTVV.

CDR3 amino acids: CSVGDRALGYTF. The CDR3 DNA is TGCAGCGTTGGTGACAGGGCCCTAGGCTACACCTTC. The chain joins TRBV29-1 to TRBJ1-2; TRBD1 agrees at 7 bases. V dropped 4 bases and J dropped 8; count of bases not matched to a gene: 7. Germline V gene sequence: CDR1 SQVTM, CDR2 ANQGSEA. This CDR3 region has 12 residues.

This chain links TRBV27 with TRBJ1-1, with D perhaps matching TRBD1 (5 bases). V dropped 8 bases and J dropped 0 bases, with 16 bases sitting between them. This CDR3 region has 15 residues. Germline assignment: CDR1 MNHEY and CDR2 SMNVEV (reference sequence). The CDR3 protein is CASRGLGFMNTEAFF. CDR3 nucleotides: TGTGCCAGCCGGGGCCTTGGGTTCATGAACACTGAAGCTTTCTTT.

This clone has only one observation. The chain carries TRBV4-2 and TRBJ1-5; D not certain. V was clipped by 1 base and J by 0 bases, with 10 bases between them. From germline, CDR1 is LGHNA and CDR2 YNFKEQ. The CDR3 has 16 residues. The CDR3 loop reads CASSQVSSSSNQPQHF. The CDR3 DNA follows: TGTGCCAGCAGCCAAGTGAGCAGTTCTAGCAATCAGCCCCAGCATTTT.

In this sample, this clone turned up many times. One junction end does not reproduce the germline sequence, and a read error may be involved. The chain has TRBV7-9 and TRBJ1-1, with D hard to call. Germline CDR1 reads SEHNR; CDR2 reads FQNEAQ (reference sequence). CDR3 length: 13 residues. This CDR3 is CASTLVMNTEAFF. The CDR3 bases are TGTGCCAGCACCTTAGTGATGAACACTGAAGCTTTCTTT.

The DNA for the CDR3 is TGTGCCAGCAGCATAATGGGGGCCAACGTCCTGACTTTC. Translation gives CASSIMGANVLTF. The rearrangement joins TRBV7-2 to TRBJ2-6; D gene uncertain. The germline V and J ends were trimmed by 5 bases and 4 bases, with 6 bases remaining between them. The CDR3 contains 13 residues. Germline CDR1 reads SGHTA; CDR2 reads FQGNSA.

CDR3 residues: CASSRGESSYEQYF. The DNA of the CDR3 is TGTGCCAGTAGTCGGGGCGAGAGCTCCTACGAGCAGTACTTC. The genes are TRBV19 and TRBJ2-5; possibly TRBD1 or TRBD2 for D (5 bases each). The last part of the DNA fits TRBJ2-7 better; the J call may be wrong. This CDR3 is built from 14 residues. The germline V gene encodes CDR1 LNHDA and CDR2 SQIVND (reference sequence).